This T cell receptor beta chain was profiled in a study of blood T cell repertoires in COVID-19. Background on the study: The samples span acute and convalescent COVID-19 from the United States, Italy and Spain.

The participants were between roughly 18 and 89 years old and came from about two dozen US areas. Cohort assignment relied on participant-reported clinical history. The CDR3 runs to 16 residues. Germline V gives CDR1 SGHDT, CDR2 YYEEEE. V shed 1 base and J shed 1 base, with 14 bases lying between them. Libraries were prepared by immunoSEQ multiplex PCR; TCRdb keeps only in-frame clonotypes and omits some of them. The table includes some 380,000 clones, 70% to 90% detected once. This chain joins TRBV5-6 and TRBJ1-1, with D possibly matching TRBD1 (5 bases). The specimen was PBMCs or T cells enriched from blood (not recorded which). The receptor was isolated from a woman in her forties with acute COVID-19. As DNA, the CDR3 is TGTGCCAGCAGCTTGTATGTAGGGGCAGCGAACACTGAAGCTTTCTTT. Translation: CASSLYVGAANTEAFF.